This T cell receptor (beta chain) was captured by sequencing in a study of monozygotic twins with inflammatory bowel disease (dated by TCRdb to 2018 to 2020). In the study overall: The complete study included 30 or so monozygotic twin pairs: 19 IBD-discordant Danish pairs and nine German pairs, of which four were IBD-concordant and five were IBD-discordant. Disease-associated traits were sought mainly through comparisons between IBD patients and their genetically identical healthy co-twins within discordant pairs. Each individual had, on average, about 151 000 unique TCRalpha sequences and 181 000 unique TCRbeta sequences available for analysis. Beyond this particular receptor, the publication reports: Concordant and discordant twins showed no difference in repertoire similarity, possibly because of limited statistical power. IBD patients shared fewer clonotypes with other individuals than healthy twins did, most markedly in patients showing signs of disease activity. The results gave no support for a single strong signal or clonotype linked to IBD. IBD patients had lower TCRbeta repertoire diversity, measured by the inverse Simpson index, than their healthy co-twins. Different T cell subtypes could not be distinguished in the analysis. Because patients received different immunosuppressive treatments, the repertoires may have picked up extra background noise and variability between individuals.

From each donor, a roughly 2.6 ml peripheral blood sample was collected into PAXgene tubes and stored at -80 degrees C. Without T cell sorting, total RNA was isolated from whole blood using the PAXgene blood miRNA kit on an automated QIAcube. Peripheral blood from monozygotic twin pairs concordant or discordant for inflammatory bowel disease was subjected to deep TCRalpha and TCRbeta repertoire profiling with unique molecular barcoding. Smoking habits were recorded for all twin pairs, and each individual was classified as a current, former or never smoker. From the cysteine through the phenylalanine, the CDR3 covers 16 amino acids. Only the protein sequence is given. Via the germline V gene, CDR1 is SGHTA and CDR2 FQGNSA. Details on this clonotype: No antigen is known for it.

To prepare the library, 5' RACE was applied. Preparation of each TCR library used 3,500 to 4,500 ng of total RNA. cDNA was synthesized with SMARTScribe reverse transcriptase in eight separate reactions per sample. Unique molecular identifiers containing a 6-nucleotide sample barcode were introduced through template switching during cDNA synthesis. TCRalpha and TCRbeta cDNA was amplified in two nested PCRs of approximately 17 and 9 cycles, and bead purification was carried out after each PCR. Before amplification, cDNA was treated with uracil DNA-glycosylase and purified using the QIAquick PCR purification kit. In the second PCR, Illumina TruSeq-compatible adapters and sample-specific barcodes were added. TapeStation and Qubit were used to check library quality and concentration, and approximately 5 ng of each library went into the pool. Sequencing of the pooled libraries was done on an Illumina HiSeq2500 single-index Rapid Run using custom sequencing primers and 2 x 100 bp reads. Per the authors' processing: UMI-based consensus assembly with MiGEC version 1.2.6 was used to correct PCR and sequencing errors. V(D)J alignment, clonotype assembly and CDR3 extraction were performed with MiXCR version 2.1.1. To normalise gene usage, clonotype sharing and MAIT/NKT TCR abundance, the analysis used the top 1000, 10 000 and 20 000 clonotypes per sample. After downsampling to 27 000 UMIs, diversity was calculated as the inverse Simpson index using the vegan R package. Paired Mann-Whitney U tests were applied to discordant twin pairs, and Benjamini-Hochberg correction was used for multiple testing. TCRdb reprocessed the reads and provides one entry for every CDR3 protein sequence; no DNA is given. In this record, the V and J calls reflect TCRdb's handling and not the investigators' own analysis. This sample's listing comprises some 400,000 distinct CDR3 sequences. The ten largest clonotypes hold about 2.6% of the sample.

The chain uses TRBV7-2 and TRBJ2-1; the D call from TCRdb, TRBD2, cannot be confirmed without DNA. This clonotype was sampled from a human donor with ulcerative colitis or Crohn's disease, or a healthy co-twin of an affected twin (not recorded which). Material: blood. CDR3 sequence: CASSSSGTSGYNEQFF.